This entry lists 26 T cell receptor beta chains sequenced from one sample in a study of T cells in Graves' hyperthyroidism and ophthalmopathy. Regions amplified from RNA transcripts were the TCR beta CDR3 regions. Initially, a first-round RT-PCR of the TCR CDR3 employed the HTBI primer set. Via MiXCR, TCRdb re-called the multiplex PCR reads, giving one row per CDR3 protein. Of about 200,000 distinct CDR3 sequences listed, roughly a sixth are singletons. Specimen: blood. All receptors come from a woman between 45 and 60 years old with Graves' hyperthyroidism.

This clonotype has a count of ten or more. This chain links TRBV20-1 with TRBJ2-7; tentative D call: TRBD2 (5 bases). Germline V gene lookup returns CDR1 DFQATT and CDR2 SNEGSKA (reference sequence). CDR3 size: 16 residues. The V and J ends lost 3 bases and 0 bases respectively, with 18 bases between them. CDR3 sequence reads: CSARPLLATTSYEQYF. CDR3 bases: TGCAGTGCTAGGCCCCTGTTAGCGACCACCTCCTACGAGCAGTACTTC.

The sample holds many counts of this clonotype. The chain has TRBV4-1 and TRBJ2-7; possibly TRBD1 for D (7 bases). CDR1 and CDR2 (germline): MGHRA, YSYEKL. V lost 1 base and J 4 bases, leaving 17 bases between the germline ends. The CDR3 has 16 amino acids. In DNA form, the CDR3 reads TGCGCCAGCAGCCAAGGTAGCGGAGGGGGCTGGTACGAGCAGTACTTC. It translates to CASSQGSGGGWYEQYF.

This clonotype was seen many times. The chain uses TRBV10-2 and TRBJ1-1; D is unresolved. Trimming shortened V by 6 bases and J by 11 bases, and 22 bases separated the two germline ends. Germline lookup yields CDR1 WSHSY and CDR2 SAAADI. The CDR3 is made up of 14 amino acids. The CDR3 region has the DNA TGCGCCAGCAGGAAATACGACTCGGACCCAGCGGCTTTCTTT. Its protein product is CASRKYDSDPAAFF.

A few counts support this clonotype. V and J are TRBV24-1 and TRBJ2-7; the match to TRBD2 covers 7 bases. CDR1 and CDR2 (germline): KGHDR, SFDVKD. This CDR3 has 15 residues. V lost 3 bases to trimming and J lost 4 bases; unmatched junction nucleotides: 8. This CDR3 is CATSDPRTSAYEQYF. For the CDR3, the DNA is TGTGCCACCAGTGATCCTCGAACTAGCGCGTACGAGCAGTACTTC.

This clonotype came up many times. The chain has TRBV7-9 and TRBJ2-7, with a tentative D call TRBD2 (5 bases). The length of the CDR3 is 11 residues. Looked up from germline, CDR1 is SEHNR and CDR2 is FQNEAQ (reference sequence). V lost 4 bases to trimming and J lost 6 bases, with 7 bases between them. The CDR3 is CASSYGVEQYF. As DNA, the CDR3 is TGTGCCAGCAGCTACGGGGTCGAGCAGTACTTC.

The table lists this clonotype with many counts. This chain connects TRBV7-2 to TRBJ2-3; no clear D gene. Germline V CDR1 and CDR2: SGHTA, FQGNSA. CDR3 size: 12 residues. Trimming removed 5 bases at V and 3 bases at J, with 6 bases between. The CDR3 protein is CASSVRTDTQYF. In DNA, the CDR3 is TGTGCCAGCAGCGTCAGGACAGATACGCAGTATTTT. Full variable domain (outside the CDR3, taken from reference TRBV7-2 and TRBJ2-3): GAGVSQSPSNKVTEKGKDVELRCDPISGHTALYWYRQSLGQGLEFLIYFQGNSAPDKSGLPSDRFSAERTGGSVSTLTIQRTQQEDSAVYLCASSVRTDTQYFGPGTRLTVL.

This clonotype was recorded many times. The rearrangement links TRBV28 to TRBJ1-5; D is unresolved. Trimming shortened V by 2 bases and J by 7 bases, and 6 bases separated the two germline ends. The CDR3 length is 12 residues. CDR1 and CDR2 from the germline V gene are MDHEN and SYDVKM. The CDR3 DNA is TGTGCCAGCAGTTTAAGGAGACAGCCCCAGCATTTT. Its protein product is CASSLRRQPQHF. Full variable domain (outside the CDR3, taken from reference TRBV28 and TRBJ1-5): DVKVTQSSRYLVKRTGEKVFLECVQDMDHENMFWYRQDPGLGLRLIYFSYDVKMKEKGDIPEGYSVSREKKERFSLILESASTNQTSMYLCASSLRRQPQHFGDGTRLSIL.

This clonotype appeared many times. Sequence at one end of the junction differs from germline and may be a read error. The rearrangement joins TRBV7-2 to TRBJ2-7; 7 nucleotides agree with TRBD2. CDR3 length equals 13 residues. Germline V gene data show CDR1 as SGHTA and CDR2 as FQGNSA. This chain's CDR3 is CASSLAQTSEEYF. The CDR3 region has the DNA TGTGCCAGCAGCTTAGCCCAAACTAGCGAGGAGTACTTC.

This clonotype was detected many times. The V and J genes are TRBV2 and TRBJ1-3, with D tentatively TRBD1 (6 bases). V was trimmed by 2 bases and J by 4 bases, leaving 12 bases between them. This CDR3 comprises 15 residues. In germline, CDR1 is SNHLY, CDR2 FYNNEI. In DNA, the CDR3 is TGTGCCAGCAGTGAACAGGGGCAATCCGGAAACACCATATATTTT. It codes for CASSEQGQSGNTIYF.

This clonotype was recorded once. The chain uses TRBV12-5 and TRBJ1-4; TRBD1 agrees at 8 bases. Germline values: CDR1 LGHNT, CDR2 FRNRAP. Germline trimming cut 7 bases from V and 3 bases from J; bases unmatched to any gene: 4. The CDR3 is 14 residues long. In DNA, the CDR3 is TGTGCTAGTGCCCTGACAGGGGCTAATGAAAAACTGTTTTTT. Translation: CASALTGANEKLFF.

This chain joins TRBV30 and TRBJ2-7, with 10 bases identical to TRBD2. This CDR3 is 14 amino acids long. J was trimmed by 7 bases and V by 0 bases; bases with no gene match: 6. The germline V gene has CDR1 GTSNPN and CDR2 SVGIG (reference sequence). The CDR3 nucleotides are TGTGCCTGGAGTGTGCTAGCGGGAGTTGGTGAGCAGTACTTC. Encoded protein: CAWSVLAGVGEQYF.

With respect to this clonotype: This clone may be a read error of a much larger clone one base away. The V call is TRBV14, the J call TRBJ2-1, with 9 bases aligning to TRBD2. Germline V gene lookup returns CDR1 SGHDN and CDR2 FVKESK. This CDR3 comprises 14 residues. CDR3 protein: CVSSRLADYNEQFF. The DNA for the CDR3 is TGTGTCAGCAGCCGACTAGCGGACTACAATGAGCAGTTCTTC.

This clonotype was seen more than once but under ten times. The rearrangement uses TRBV27 and TRBJ1-4; D is ambiguous. The CDR3 sequence is 14 residues long. Germline values: CDR1 MNHEY, CDR2 SMNVEV (reference sequence). V lost 8 bases and J 7 bases, leaving 17 bases between the germline ends. The CDR3 sequence: CASGSRVTSEKLFF. In nucleotides, the CDR3 is TGTGCCAGCGGATCCAGAGTGACATCTGAAAAACTGTTTTTT.

This clonotype was recorded a few times. This rearrangement joins TRBV4-1 to TRBJ2-5, with D unresolved. The length of the CDR3 is 17 residues. The V end was cut by 1 base, the J end by 0 bases, with 15 bases between. CDR1 and CDR2 (germline): MGHRA, YSYEKL. The CDR3 is CASSQVVVVTDQETQYF. The CDR3 DNA follows: TGCGCCAGCAGCCAAGTCGTGGTGGTCACAGACCAAGAGACCCAGTACTTC.

This clonotype was observed at least ten times. The chain employs TRBV12-5 and TRBJ2-5; 9 bases map to TRBD1. Germline loops: CDR1 LGHNT, CDR2 FRNRAP. This CDR3 has 15 amino acids. Trimming took 6 bases from V and 1 from J; bases not matched to a gene: 6. CDR3 nucleotide sequence: TGTGCTAGTGGCTCCCTGACAGGGGGCCAAGAGACCCAGTACTTC. As protein: CASGSLTGGQETQYF.

This clonotype occurred a few times. The chain carries TRBV2 and TRBJ2-6; D not certain. V was trimmed by 6 bases and J by 0 bases, leaving 15 bases between them. The CDR3 consists of 17 residues. Germline CDR1 reads SNHLY; CDR2 reads FYNNEI. CDR3 DNA: TGTGCCAGCAGGACGGCCTTAGACCTCTCTGGGGCCAACGTCCTGACTTTC. Its protein is CASRTALDLSGANVLTF. Combining the CDR3 with reference TRBV2 and TRBJ2-6 gives the whole variable domain EPEVTQTPSHQVTQMGQEVILRCVPISNHLYFYWYRQILGQKVEFLVSFYNNEISEKSEIFDDQFSVERPDGSNFTLKIRSTKLEDSAMYFCASRTALDLSGANVLTFGAGSRLTVL.

This clonotype came up a few times. This chain joins TRBV20-1 and TRBJ1-3; D is possibly TRBD1 (5 bases). The CDR3 is 18 residues long. CDR1 is DFQATT and CDR2 is SNEGSKA in the germline V gene (reference sequence). Trimming left V 1 base short and J 0 bases short, with 19 bases between. As DNA, the CDR3 is TGCAGTGCTAGAGTGCCTGCAGGGACTTCCAGCTCTGGAAACACCATATATTTT. Its protein product is CSARVPAGTSSSGNTIYF.

This chain uses TRBV29-1 with TRBJ1-1; no firm D call. Trimming removed 5 bases at V and 0 bases at J, with 13 bases between. Per germline, CDR1 SQVTM and CDR2 ANQGSEA. CDR3 length equals 14 residues. The CDR3 DNA reads as TGCAGCGTTTCGTATACAACGATGAACACTGAAGCTTTCTTT. This codes for CSVSYTTMNTEAFF.

Points on this clonotype: This may stem from a read error, because a much larger clone lies one nucleotide away. The gene calls are TRBV28 and TRBJ1-1; maybe TRBD1 (6 bases). Trimming removed 6 bases from V and 4 bases from J, with 12 bases in between. The CDR3 is 13 residues long. The germline V gene encodes CDR1 MDHEN and CDR2 SYDVKM. The CDR3 sequence is CASRLTGFTEAFF. The CDR3 DNA is TGTGCCAGCAGGTTGACAGGTTTCACTGAAGCTTTCTTT.

As for this clonotype: A much larger clone is a single base away; this may be a read error. The rearrangement uses TRBV2 and TRBJ2-7; 7 nucleotides match TRBD2. Germline CDR1 is SNHLY and CDR2 is FYNNEI. Trimming took 1 base from V and 0 from J; bases not matched to a gene: 21. The CDR3 runs 21 residues. Here the CDR3 reads CASSEGIRRTGGGLPSYEQYF. The DNA for the CDR3 is TGTGCCAGCAGTGAAGGAATTCGACGGACTGGCGGGGGTTTACCCTCCTACGAGCAGTACTTC.

The V call is TRBV18, the J call TRBJ1-1; D may be TRBD1 (5 bases). CDR1 is KGHSH and CDR2 is LQKENI in the germline V gene. The ends were cut back, 5 bases at V and 1 base at J, with 5 bases in the middle. This CDR3 comprises 12 residues. The DNA of the CDR3 is TGTGCCAGCTCAGGGGGGAACACTGAAGCTTTCTTT. Amino acids: CASSGGNTEAFF. Full variable domain (outside the CDR3, taken from reference TRBV18 and TRBJ1-1): NAGVMQNPRHLVRRRGQEARLRCSPMKGHSHVYWYRQLPEEGLKFMVYLQKENIIDESGMPKERFSAEFPKEGPSILRIQQVVRGDSAAYFCASSGGNTEAFFGQGTRLTVV.

There are a few counts of this clonotype. A much larger clone differs from this one at a single base, so this may be a read error. V usage is TRBV12-3 or TRBV12-4 and J usage is TRBJ1-1; the match to TRBD1 covers 7 bases. The CDR3 totals 12 residues. The ends lost 6 bases at V and 4 bases at J; junction bases unmatched: 2. CDR3: CASRGQSTEAFF. The CDR3 bases are TGTGCCAGCAGGGGACAGAGCACTGAAGCTTTCTTT.

This clonotype was counted at least ten times. This chain uses TRBV28 with TRBJ2-1, with 8 bases lining up with TRBD2. After removal of 5 bases from V and 7 bases from J, the junction contained 10 bases not matched to a gene. Germline assignment: CDR1 MDHEN and CDR2 SYDVKM. The CDR3 has 15 amino acids. CDR3 region: CASSLGVAGLNEQFF. In DNA form, the CDR3 reads TGTGCCAGCAGTCTCGGGGTAGCGGGATTAAATGAGCAGTTCTTC.

This chain connects TRBV6-1 to TRBJ2-7; tentative D call: TRBD1 (6 bases). The CDR3 spans 12 residues. V lost 8 bases, J lost 6 bases, and 14 bases lay in between. CDR1 and CDR2 from the germline V gene are MNHNS and SASEGT. CDR3 in DNA: TGTGCCAGCGGGACAACGAGAGGCGAGCAGTACTTC. This sequence encodes CASGTTRGEQYF.

The sample holds many counts of this clonotype. The CDR3 sequence: CASSDGLEGRETQYF. In DNA, the CDR3 is TGTGCCAGCAGTGACGGACTAGAAGGGAGGGAGACCCAGTACTTC. The chain employs TRBV2 and TRBJ2-5, with 7 bases that match TRBD2. The CDR3 consists of 15 residues. The ends lost 3 bases at V and 5 bases at J; junction bases unmatched: 9. Germline assignment: CDR1 SNHLY and CDR2 FYNNEI. Full variable domain (missing parts from reference TRBV2 and TRBJ2-5): EPEVTQTPSHQVTQMGQEVILRCVPISNHLYFYWYRQILGQKVEFLVSFYNNEISEKSEIFDDQFSVERPDGSNFTLKIRSTKLEDSAMYFCASSDGLEGRETQYFGPGTRLLVL.

The chain recombines TRBV30 with TRBJ2-2; possibly TRBD2 for D (5 bases). The CDR3 totals 15 residues. Germline-derived CDR1 and CDR2 are GTSNPN and SVGIG (reference sequence). Trimming stripped 0 bases from V and 4 bases from J, with 12 bases between. CDR3 in DNA: TGTGCCTGGAGTGTCGGGCTAGCTGGCACCGGGGAGCTGTTTTTT. Translated: CAWSVGLAGTGELFF.